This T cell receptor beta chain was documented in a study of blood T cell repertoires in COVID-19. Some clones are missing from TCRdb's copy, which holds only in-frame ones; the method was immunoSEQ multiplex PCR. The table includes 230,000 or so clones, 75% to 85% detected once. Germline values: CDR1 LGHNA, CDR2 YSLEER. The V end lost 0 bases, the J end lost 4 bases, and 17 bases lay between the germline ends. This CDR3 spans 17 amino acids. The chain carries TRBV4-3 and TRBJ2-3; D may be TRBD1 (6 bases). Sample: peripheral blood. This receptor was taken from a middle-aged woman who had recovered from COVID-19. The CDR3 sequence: CASSQDLAGAFADTQYF. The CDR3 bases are TGCGCCAGCAGCCAAGATCTGGCAGGGGCTTTTGCAGATACGCAGTATTTT.